A single sample is the source of the 13 T cell receptor beta chains below, sequenced in a study of T-cell reconstitution after alpha-beta-depleted transplantation in children. As it was prepared, the TCRbeta library received unique molecular identifiers. TCRdb itself ran the PCR reads through MiXCR, one entry per CDR3 protein. The table shows about 360,000 distinct CDR3 sequences, with about an eighth occurring only once. Sequencing was performed on PBMCs, taken from the stem cell graft. The receptors were sampled from a human donor who donated a stem cell graft to a child with Fanconi anemia.

This clonotype was detected only a few times. The chain links TRBV27 to TRBJ2-2; maybe TRBD1 (5 bases). V was trimmed by 2 bases and J by 4 bases, leaving 11 bases between them. From germline, CDR1 is MNHEY and CDR2 SMNVEV (reference sequence). This CDR3 is built from 15 residues. CDR3 sequence reads: CASSLTRVITGELFF. In DNA, the CDR3 is TGTGCCAGCAGTTTAACCAGGGTGATCACCGGGGAGCTGTTTTTT.

This clonotype occurred a few times. The chain has TRBV6-1 and TRBJ2-7; D remains unclear. The germline CDR1 and CDR2 sequences are MNHNS and SASEGT. V was clipped by 10 bases and J by 2 bases, with 15 bases between them. The CDR3 loop spans 13 amino acids. The CDR3 loop is CATLPIQAYEQYF. In DNA, the CDR3 is TGTGCCACCCTCCCTATACAAGCCTACGAGCAGTACTTC.

This clonotype has more than one count but fewer than ten. The chain employs TRBV30 and TRBJ1-2; D is undetermined. CDR1 and CDR2 (germline): GTSNPN, SVGIG (reference sequence). V was pared by 6 bases and J by 5 bases, with 7 bases between. The CDR3 is 10 amino acids. The CDR3: CACQGYGYTF. The DNA for the CDR3 is TGTGCCTGCCAAGGGTATGGCTACACCTTC.

This clonotype was seen more than once but under ten times. J is TRBJ2-1 and V is TRBV19, with a weak D call TRBD2 (6 bases). In germline, CDR1 is LNHDA, CDR2 SQIVND (reference sequence). This CDR3 has 14 amino acids. V was pared by 3 bases and J by 5 bases, with 11 bases between. For the CDR3, the DNA is TGTGCCAGTAGTATCCGGGGGAATAACAATGAGCAGTTCTTC. Translating it yields CASSIRGNNNEQFF.

At least ten counts were recorded for this clonotype. The V call is TRBV5-6, the J call TRBJ2-3, with D perhaps TRBD1 (6 bases). The CDR3 totals 15 residues. Germline CDR1 is SGHDT and CDR2 is YYEEEE. Trimming pared 2 bases from V and 0 bases from J, leaving 10 bases between. In DNA, the CDR3 is TGTGCCAGCAGCTTACAGGGTTGGAGCACAGATACGCAGTATTTT. The encoded protein is CASSLQGWSTDTQYF.

The sample holds many counts of this clonotype. The CDR3 DNA reads TGCAGGGCTGGGACGAAGACTGAAGCTTTCTTT. It is translated as CRAGTKTEAFF. The chain employs TRBV20-1 and TRBJ1-1; a weak D match, TRBD1 (5 bases). CDR3 length: 11 amino acids. Germline CDR1 reads DFQATT; CDR2 reads SNEGSKA (reference sequence).

The rearrangement links TRBV7-2 to TRBJ2-7; 7 nucleotides agree with TRBD2. This CDR3 has 15 amino acids. J lost 1 base, V lost 1 base, and 4 bases had no gene match. In germline, CDR1 is SGHTA, CDR2 FQGNSA. For the CDR3, the DNA is TGTGCCAGCAGCTTAGGGCGGCGGGGGTCCTACGAGCAGTACTTC. Amino acids: CASSLGRRGSYEQYF.

A few counts support this clonotype. The chain couples TRBV28 to TRBJ2-7; TRBD1 matches 7 bases. The CDR3 has 15 residues. With 6 bases clipped from V and 5 bases from J, the junction kept 13 bases outside the gene matches. CDR1 and CDR2 (germline): MDHEN, SYDVKM. The CDR3 nucleotides read TGTGCCAGCAGCCCACAGGGGCGGTCGACAAACGAGCAGTACGTC. Translated, it gives CASSPQGRSTNEQYV.

This clonotype occurred many times. The chain has TRBV27 and TRBJ2-3, with TRBD1 identical over 9 bases. The CDR3 length is 15 residues. Germline V CDR1 and CDR2: MNHEY, SMNVEV (reference sequence). The V gene end was trimmed by 5 bases and the J gene end by 4 bases; junction bases not matched to a gene: 7. This chain's CDR3 is CASSLTGGFADTQYF. The DNA for the CDR3 is TGTGCCAGCAGTCTCACAGGGGGCTTCGCAGATACGCAGTATTTT.

The chain joins TRBV3-1 to TRBJ1-2, with D unclear. The CDR3 sequence is 14 residues long. Germline values: CDR1 LGHDT, CDR2 YNNKEL (reference sequence). Trimming took off 2 bases at V and 13 bases at J, with 20 bases between the two ends. The CDR3 nucleotides are TGTGCCAGCAGCCAAACCCACGAGGCCCCCCGGTGCACCTTC. Translating gives CASSQTHEAPRCTF.

This chain connects TRBV7-9 to TRBJ2-5; maybe TRBD1 (5 bases). Trimming removed 3 bases from V and 4 bases from J, with 9 bases in between. The CDR3 has 13 amino acids. Looked up from germline, CDR1 is SEHNR and CDR2 is FQNEAQ (reference sequence). CDR3 loop: CASSFRQIETQYF. The CDR3 DNA follows: TGTGCCAGCAGCTTCCGACAGATAGAGACCCAGTACTTC.

This clonotype showed up many times. The chain combines TRBV29-1 with TRBJ1-1, with D tentatively TRBD1 (5 bases). Trimming shortened V by 7 bases and J by 5 bases, and 17 bases separated the two germline ends. CDR3 length equals 13 residues. In germline, CDR1 is SQVTM, CDR2 ANQGSEA. CDR3 DNA sequence: TGCAGCGCGATCCCATCGGGGGGGACTGAAGCTTTCTTT. As protein: CSAIPSGGTEAFF.

This clonotype appeared a few times. The chain has TRBV7-3 and TRBJ1-1, with D hard to call. CDR1 is SGHTA and CDR2 is FQGTGA in the germline V gene. This CDR3 is built from 13 residues. Trimming removed 2 bases from V and 6 bases from J, with 10 bases in between. CDR3 residues: CASSLVSGSEAFF. The CDR3 nucleotides read TGTGCCAGCAGCTTAGTTTCAGGATCTGAAGCTTTCTTT. The full variable domain, its missing parts supplied by reference TRBV7-3 and TRBJ1-1, is GAGVSQTPSNKVTEKGKYVELRCDPISGHTALYWYRQSLGQGPEFLIYFQGTGAADDSGLPNDRFFAVRPEGSVSTLKIQRTERGDSAVYLCASSLVSGSEAFFGQGTRLTVV.